This TCR beta chain derives from a study of CD8+ T cells in alopecia areata. About this clone itself: The antigen remains unidentified.

V was cut by 0 bases and J by 8 bases, with 17 bases left in between. CDR3 length: 15 residues. CDR1 is SGDLS and CDR2 is YYNGEE in the germline V gene. Cell sorting on a FACSAria was used to separate CD4+ and CD8+ T cells from the PBMCs. RNA extraction was followed by reverse transcription into cDNA, which acted as the sequencing template. Sequencing used immunoSEQ multiplex PCR; TCRdb keeps in-frame clones, though not all of them. The table shows 200,000 to 250,000 clones, with roughly 50% occurring only once. Study outcomes and limitations: TCR sharing across patients was less clear than in mice, possibly HLA-related.

The rearrangement joins TRBV9 to TRBJ1-2; D is ambiguous. Source material: CD8+ T cells sorted from blood. This receptor was obtained from a human donor in good health. Here the CDR3 reads CASSVENGALLGYTF. CDR3 nucleotide sequence: TGTGCCAGCAGCGTAGAGAACGGAGCACTCCTCGGCTACACCTTC.